The 16 T cell receptor beta chains below were found in one sample sequenced in a study of blood T cell repertoires in COVID-19. TCRdb keeps only in-frame clones here, not all; method: immunoSEQ multiplex PCR. The sample holds 150,000 to 200,000 clones, more than 60% seen once. The sequenced sample was peripheral blood. The origin of the receptors is a man aged 55 to 69 with acute or convalescent COVID-19.

This chain joins TRBV6-5 and TRBJ1-1; tentatively, D is TRBD1 (5 bases). Germline V gives CDR1 MNHEY, CDR2 SVGAGI. The CDR3 totals 13 residues. V was trimmed by 8 bases and J by 1 base, leaving 11 bases between them. CDR3 region: CASAPRGNTEAFF. DNA of the CDR3: TGTGCCAGCGCGCCAAGGGGGAACACTGAAGCTTTCTTT.

The chain recombines TRBV4-1 with TRBJ1-6; tentatively, D is TRBD1 (6 bases). Trimming removed 4 bases at V and 5 bases at J, with 15 bases between. Germline V gene sequence: CDR1 MGHRA, CDR2 YSYEKL. This CDR3 contains 16 residues. This CDR3 is CASSLSPGHNNSPLHF. The CDR3 DNA is TGCGCCAGCAGCCTGAGTCCGGGACATAATAATTCACCCCTCCACTTT.

This clone was recorded once. The rearrangement uses TRBV19 and TRBJ1-4; TRBD1 matches 9 bases. Germline V lookup: CDR1 LNHDA, CDR2 SQIVND (reference sequence). V shed 6 bases and J 8 bases; nucleotides not matched to a gene: 10. CDR3 length equals 15 residues. CDR3 loop: CASRSRGQGEEKLFF. DNA of the CDR3: TGTGCCAGTAGATCCCGGGGACAGGGAGAAGAAAAACTGTTTTTT. The complete variable domain, with remaining parts taken from reference TRBV19 and TRBJ1-4, reads DGGITQSPKYLFRKEGQNVTLSCEQNLNHDAMYWYRQDPGQGLRLIYYSQIVNDFQKGDIAEGYSVSREKKESFPLTVTSAQKNPTAFYLCASRSRGQGEEKLFFGSGTQLSVL.

The chain recombines TRBV9 with TRBJ2-3; 14 positions agree with TRBD2. The CDR3 runs 17 residues. Germline V CDR1 and CDR2: SGDLS, YYNGEE. Trimming cost V 6 bases and J 0 bases; bases outside gene matches: 6. CDR3 nucleotide sequence: TGTGCCAGCACCAGACTAGCGGGGGGGATTAGCACAGATACGCAGTATTTT. Its translation is CASTRLAGGISTDTQYF.

V usage is TRBV30 and J usage is TRBJ2-7; TRBD1 is a possible D gene (5 bases). This CDR3 has 11 amino acids. V was trimmed by 4 bases and J by 4 bases, leaving 8 bases between them. Germline V gene sequence: CDR1 GTSNPN, CDR2 SVGIG (reference sequence). The CDR3 coding sequence is TGTGCCTGGACGACAGCGTACGAGCAGTACTTC. It yields the protein CAWTTAYEQYF.

V is TRBV12-3 or TRBV12-4 and J is TRBJ1-4, with D unclear. The CDR3 runs to 12 residues. V was clipped by 8 bases and J by 1 base, with 5 bases between them. CDR3 bases: TGTGCCAGCGGAGAAACTAATGAAAAACTGTTTTTT. Encoded protein: CASGETNEKLFF.

V and J are TRBV2 and TRBJ1-1; D possibly corresponds to TRBD1 (6 bases). CDR1 and CDR2 from the germline V gene are SNHLY and FYNNEI. V was pared by 6 bases and J by 11 bases, with 22 bases between. CDR3 length equals 14 residues. CDR3 sequence (DNA): TGTGCCAGCAGCAGGTCAGGGGAAAATCTAGGCGCTTTCTTT. Translated: CASSRSGENLGAFF.

This clone has only a few counts. The rearrangement joins TRBV6-5 to TRBJ1-5; D perhaps matches TRBD1 (5 bases). The CDR3 runs 13 residues. Deletions cut 6 bases from V and 6 bases from J, with 12 bases between. Germline-derived CDR1 and CDR2 are MNHEY and SVGAGI. For the CDR3, the DNA is TGTGCCAGCAGACCTCAGGGAGGTCAGCCCCAGCATTTT. Amino acids: CASRPQGGQPQHF.

The CDR3 DNA reads TGCGCCAGCAGCTTGGCCCCGGCTAGCGGGGTACAAGAGACCCAGTACTTC. It specifies CASSLAPASGVQETQYF. The V and J genes are TRBV5-1 and TRBJ2-5, with 9 bases identical to TRBD2. V lost 0 bases to trimming and J lost 2 bases; unmatched junction nucleotides: 8. The CDR3 extends over 17 amino acids. In germline, CDR1 is SGHRS, CDR2 YFSETQ.

The chain recombines TRBV2 with TRBJ2-1, with 12 bases aligning to TRBD2. Per germline, CDR1 SNHLY and CDR2 FYNNEI. After removal of 5 bases from V and 4 bases from J, the junction contained 3 bases not matched to a gene. There are 15 residues in the CDR3. In DNA, the CDR3 is TGTGCCAGCAGTCCTAGCGGGGGGGAGTACAATGAGCAGTTCTTC. Amino acid sequence: CASSPSGGEYNEQFF. Combining the CDR3 with reference TRBV2 and TRBJ2-1 gives the whole variable domain EPEVTQTPSHQVTQMGQEVILRCVPISNHLYFYWYRQILGQKVEFLVSFYNNEISEKSEIFDDQFSVERPDGSNFTLKIRSTKLEDSAMYFCASSPSGGEYNEQFFGPGTRLTVL.

The chain joins TRBV4-3 to TRBJ1-2, with 9 bases identical to TRBD1. In germline, CDR1 is LGHNA, CDR2 YSLEER. The V gene end was trimmed by 0 bases and the J gene end by 1 base; junction bases not matched to a gene: 9. The CDR3 is 18 residues long. The CDR3 DNA follows: TGCGCCAGCAGCCAAGAGGGACAGGGATTACTTCTTAACTATGGCTACACCTTC. It encodes CASSQEGQGLLLNYGYTF.

The chain carries TRBV7-2 and TRBJ1-1, with D unclear. The CDR3 has 13 residues. Germline values: CDR1 SGHTA, CDR2 FQGNSA. V was shortened by 7 bases and J by 10 bases, with 19 bases between the two germline ends. The DNA of the CDR3 is TGTGCCAGCACCATGGGCCTGAAGAATGTAGCTTTCTTT. Its protein product is CASTMGLKNVAFF.

This chain uses TRBV29-1 with TRBJ1-5; the D gene is possibly TRBD1 (5 bases). CDR1 is SQVTM, CDR2 ANQGSEA, per germline. The V and J ends lost 5 bases and 9 bases respectively, with 11 bases between them. The CDR3 extends over 11 amino acids. This CDR3 reads CSVPGERPQHF. The DNA for the CDR3 is TGCAGCGTTCCGGGGGAAAGGCCCCAGCATTTT.

This clone was counted between two and nine times. This sequence joins TRBV4-3 and TRBJ2-7; a possible D gene is TRBD2 (6 bases). The V end was cut by 0 bases, the J end by 2 bases, with 17 bases between. The CDR3 consists of 17 residues. In germline, CDR1 is LGHNA, CDR2 YSLEER. DNA for the CDR3: TGCGCCAGCAGCCAAGATGCCTCTCCGGCGGGAACCTACGAGCAGTACTTC. This encodes CASSQDASPAGTYEQYF.

The genes are TRBV11-3 and TRBJ2-2; maybe TRBD2 (5 bases). The CDR3 runs 14 residues. From germline, CDR1 is SGHNT and CDR2 YENEEA. The V end was cut by 5 bases, the J end by 1 base, with 8 bases between. For the CDR3, the DNA is TGTGCCAGCAGCCCTCGGGAGAACACCGGGGAGCTGTTTTTT. Amino acid sequence: CASSPRENTGELFF.

The chain is built from TRBV6-1 and TRBJ2-5; D is unresolved. V was cut by 2 bases and J by 5 bases, with 15 bases left in between. The CDR3 covers 15 residues. CDR1 is MNHNS, CDR2 SASEGT, per germline. The CDR3 bases are TGTGCCAGCAGTGAATTGGCTGCTCCTCTGGAGACCCAGTACTTC. Translation: CASSELAAPLETQYF.